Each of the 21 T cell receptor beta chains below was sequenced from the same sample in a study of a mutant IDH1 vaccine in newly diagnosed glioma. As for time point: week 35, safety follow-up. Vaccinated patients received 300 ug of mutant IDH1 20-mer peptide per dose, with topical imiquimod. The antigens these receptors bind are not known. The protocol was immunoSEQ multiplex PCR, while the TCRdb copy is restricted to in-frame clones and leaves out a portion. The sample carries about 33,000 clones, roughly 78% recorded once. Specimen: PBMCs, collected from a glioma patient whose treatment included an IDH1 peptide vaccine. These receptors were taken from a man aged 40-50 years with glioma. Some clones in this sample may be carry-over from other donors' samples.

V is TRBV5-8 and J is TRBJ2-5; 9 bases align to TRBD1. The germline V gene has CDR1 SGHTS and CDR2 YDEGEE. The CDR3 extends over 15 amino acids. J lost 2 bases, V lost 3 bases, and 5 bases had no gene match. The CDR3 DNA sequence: TGTGCCAGCAGCTCACAGGGGGCGAATCAAGAGACCCAGTACTTC. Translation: CASSSQGANQETQYF.

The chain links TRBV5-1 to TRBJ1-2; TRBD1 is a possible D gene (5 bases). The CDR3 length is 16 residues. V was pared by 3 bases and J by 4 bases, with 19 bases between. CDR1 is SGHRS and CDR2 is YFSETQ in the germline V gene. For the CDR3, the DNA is TGCGCCAGCAGCTCCGGGACGTTGGACGCTAGCTATGGCTACACCTTC. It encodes CASSSGTLDASYGYTF.

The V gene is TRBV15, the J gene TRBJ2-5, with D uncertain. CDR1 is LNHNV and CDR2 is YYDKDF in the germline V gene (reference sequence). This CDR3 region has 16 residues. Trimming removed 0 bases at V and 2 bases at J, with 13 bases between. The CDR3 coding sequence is TGTGCCACCAGCAGAGATGGGTCGGCAGAACAAGAGACCCAGTACTTC. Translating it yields CATSRDGSAEQETQYF.

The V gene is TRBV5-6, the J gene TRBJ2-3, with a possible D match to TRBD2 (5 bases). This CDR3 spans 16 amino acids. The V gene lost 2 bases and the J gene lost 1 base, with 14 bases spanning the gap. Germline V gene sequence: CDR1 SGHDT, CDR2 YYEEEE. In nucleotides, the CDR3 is TGTGCCAGCAGCTTACCCGAGGGCCGCGGCACAGATACGCAGTATTTT. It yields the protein CASSLPEGRGTDTQYF.

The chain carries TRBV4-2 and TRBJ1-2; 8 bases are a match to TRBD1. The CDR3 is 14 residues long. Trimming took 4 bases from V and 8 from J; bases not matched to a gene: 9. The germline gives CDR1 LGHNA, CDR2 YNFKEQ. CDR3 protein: CASSLYGQGGGYTF. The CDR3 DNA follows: TGTGCCAGCAGCCTTTATGGACAGGGTGGCGGCTACACCTTC.

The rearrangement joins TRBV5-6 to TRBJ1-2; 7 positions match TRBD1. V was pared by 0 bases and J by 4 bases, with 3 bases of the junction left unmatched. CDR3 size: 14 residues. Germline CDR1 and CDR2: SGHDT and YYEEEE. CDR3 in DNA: TGTGCCAGCAGCTTGGCCGACAGGGTCTATGGCTACACCTTC. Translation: CASSLADRVYGYTF. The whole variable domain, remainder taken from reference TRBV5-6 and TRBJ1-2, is DAGVTQSPTHLIKTRGQQVTLRCSPKSGHDTVSWYQQALGQGPQFIFQYYEEEERQRGNFPDRFSGHQFPNYSSELNVNALLLGDSALYLCASSLADRVYGYTFGSGTRLTVV.

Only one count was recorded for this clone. CDR3 sequence (DNA): TGTGCCAGCAGCTTAGCCGGGGCTTGGTGGAAACTGTTTTTT. Encoded protein: CASSLAGAWWKLFF. J is TRBJ1-4 and V is TRBV7-9, with D perhaps matching TRBD1 (5 bases). V shed 0 bases and J shed 11 bases, with 13 bases lying between them. The CDR3 sequence is 14 residues long. Germline CDR1 and CDR2: SEHNR and FQNEAQ (reference sequence).

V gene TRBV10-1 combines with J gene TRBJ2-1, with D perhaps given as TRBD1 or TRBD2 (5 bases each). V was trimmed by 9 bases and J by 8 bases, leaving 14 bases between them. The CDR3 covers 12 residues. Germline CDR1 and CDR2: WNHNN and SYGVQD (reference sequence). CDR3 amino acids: CARGMGVDEQFF. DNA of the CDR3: TGCGCCAGAGGGATGGGGGTGGATGAGCAGTTCTTC.

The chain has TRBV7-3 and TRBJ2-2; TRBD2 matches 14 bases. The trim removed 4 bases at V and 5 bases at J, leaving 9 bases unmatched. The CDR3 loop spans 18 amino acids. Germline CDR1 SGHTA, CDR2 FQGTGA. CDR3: CASSYPTSGGAGTGELFF. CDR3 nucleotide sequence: TGTGCCAGCAGCTACCCGACTAGCGGGGGGGCCGGAACCGGGGAGCTGTTTTTT.

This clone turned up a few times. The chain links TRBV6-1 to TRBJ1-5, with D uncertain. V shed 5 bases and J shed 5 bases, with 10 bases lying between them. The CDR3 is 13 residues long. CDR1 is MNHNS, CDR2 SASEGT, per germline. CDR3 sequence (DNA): TGTGCCAGCAGTCCGGCTTATGATCAGCCCCAGCATTTT. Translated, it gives CASSPAYDQPQHF.

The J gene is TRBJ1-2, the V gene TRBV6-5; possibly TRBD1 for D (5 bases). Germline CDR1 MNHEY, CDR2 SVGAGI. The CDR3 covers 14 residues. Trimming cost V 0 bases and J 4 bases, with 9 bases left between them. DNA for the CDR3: TGTGCCAGCAGTTACTCGGGGGTAGGCTATGGCTACACCTTC. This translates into CASSYSGVGYGYTF.

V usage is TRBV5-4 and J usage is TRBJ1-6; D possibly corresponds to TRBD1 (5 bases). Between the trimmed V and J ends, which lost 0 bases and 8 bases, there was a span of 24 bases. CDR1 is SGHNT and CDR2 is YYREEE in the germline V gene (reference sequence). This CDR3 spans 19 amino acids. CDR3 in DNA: TGTGCCAGCAGCTTGGGATCTTCTTTGGTCGGGGCAGGTCATTCACCCCTCCACTTT. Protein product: CASSLGSSLVGAGHSPLHF. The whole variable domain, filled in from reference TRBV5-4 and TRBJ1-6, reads ETGVTQSPTHLIKTRGQQVTLRCSSQSGHNTVSWYQQALGQGPQFIFQYYREEENGRGNFPPRFSGLQFPNYSSELNVNALELDDSALYLCASSLGSSLVGAGHSPLHFGNGTRLTVT.

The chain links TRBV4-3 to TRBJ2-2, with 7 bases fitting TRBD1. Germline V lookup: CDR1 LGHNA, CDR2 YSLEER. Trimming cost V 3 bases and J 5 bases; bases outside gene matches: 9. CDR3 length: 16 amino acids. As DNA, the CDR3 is TGCGCCAGCAGCCAGACACAGGGGAGACCTACCGGGGAGCTGTTTTTT. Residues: CASSQTQGRPTGELFF.

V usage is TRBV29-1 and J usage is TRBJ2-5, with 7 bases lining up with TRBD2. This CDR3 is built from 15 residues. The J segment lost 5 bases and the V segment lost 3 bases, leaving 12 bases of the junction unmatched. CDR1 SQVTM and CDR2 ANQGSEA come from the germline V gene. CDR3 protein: CSVEGLQNPRETQYF. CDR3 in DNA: TGCAGCGTTGAGGGACTACAAAACCCCCGGGAGACCCAGTACTTC.

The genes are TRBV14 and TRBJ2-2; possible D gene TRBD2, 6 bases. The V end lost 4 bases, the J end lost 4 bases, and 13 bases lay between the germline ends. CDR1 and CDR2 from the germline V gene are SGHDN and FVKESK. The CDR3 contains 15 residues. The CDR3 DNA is TGTGCCAGCAGCCGAATCACAGCGGGCACCGGGGAGCTGTTTTTT. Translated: CASSRITAGTGELFF.

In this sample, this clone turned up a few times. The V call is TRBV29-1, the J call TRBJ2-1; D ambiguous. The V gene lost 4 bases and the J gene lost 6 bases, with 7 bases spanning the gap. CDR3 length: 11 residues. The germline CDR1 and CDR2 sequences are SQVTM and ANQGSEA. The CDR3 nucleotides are TGCAGCGTTGTATGGGCCAATGAGCAGTTCTTC. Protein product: CSVVWANEQFF.

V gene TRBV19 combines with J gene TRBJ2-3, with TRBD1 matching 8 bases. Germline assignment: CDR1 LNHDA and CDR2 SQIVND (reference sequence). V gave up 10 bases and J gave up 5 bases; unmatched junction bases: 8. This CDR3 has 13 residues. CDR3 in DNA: TGTGCCACCGGACAGGGCGTGGTAGATACGCAGTATTTT. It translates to CATGQGVVDTQYF.

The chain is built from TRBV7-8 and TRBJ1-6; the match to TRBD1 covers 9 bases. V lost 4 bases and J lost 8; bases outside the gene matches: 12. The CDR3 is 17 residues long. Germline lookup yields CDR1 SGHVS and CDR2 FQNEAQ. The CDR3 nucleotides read TGTGCCAGCAGCTCGGACAGGGGCAGCTCCCTGCATTCACCCCTCCACTTT. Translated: CASSSDRGSSLHSPLHF.

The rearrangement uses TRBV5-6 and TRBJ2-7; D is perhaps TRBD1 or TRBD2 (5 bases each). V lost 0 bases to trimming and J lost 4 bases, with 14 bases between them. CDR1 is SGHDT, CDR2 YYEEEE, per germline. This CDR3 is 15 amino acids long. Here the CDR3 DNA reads TGTGCCAGCAGCTTGGAGAGGGGAATAAGGTACGAGCAGTACTTC. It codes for CASSLERGIRYEQYF.

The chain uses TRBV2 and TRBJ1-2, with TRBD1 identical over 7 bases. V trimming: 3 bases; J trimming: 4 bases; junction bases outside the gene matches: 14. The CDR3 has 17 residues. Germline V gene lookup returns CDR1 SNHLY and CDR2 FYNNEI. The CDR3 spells CASSDPPARQGFYGYTF. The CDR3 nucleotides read TGTGCCAGCAGTGATCCCCCGGCAAGACAGGGATTCTATGGCTACACCTTC.

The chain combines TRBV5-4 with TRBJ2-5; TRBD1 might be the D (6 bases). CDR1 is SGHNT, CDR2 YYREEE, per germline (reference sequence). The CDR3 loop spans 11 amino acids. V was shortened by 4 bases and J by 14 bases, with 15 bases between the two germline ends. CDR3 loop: CASSLGDTYYF. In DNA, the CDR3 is TGTGCCAGCAGCCTAGGGGACACGTATTACTTC.